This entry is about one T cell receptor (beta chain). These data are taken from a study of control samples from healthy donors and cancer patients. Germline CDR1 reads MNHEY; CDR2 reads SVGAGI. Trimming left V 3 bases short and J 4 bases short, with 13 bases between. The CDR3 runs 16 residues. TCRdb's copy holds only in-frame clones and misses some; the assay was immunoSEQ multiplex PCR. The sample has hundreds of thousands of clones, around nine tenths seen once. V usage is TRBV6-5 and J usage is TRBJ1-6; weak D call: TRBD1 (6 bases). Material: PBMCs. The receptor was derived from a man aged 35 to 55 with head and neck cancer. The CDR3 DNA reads TGTGCCAGCAGTTATCGACAGGCCCAGTATAATTCACCCCTCCACTTT. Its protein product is CASSYRQAQYNSPLHF.